This T cell receptor beta chain stems from a study of CD8 T cells in ankylosing spondylitis. Points from the study as a whole: Disease-linked clones were reportedly significantly enriched in matched ankylosing spondylitis synovial fluid.

This clonotype was detected ten times or more. Its antigen remains unidentified. The junction differs from germline at one of its ends, possibly a read error. CDR3 size: 12 residues. Germline CDR1 is SGHRS and CDR2 is YFSETQ. 5'-RACE, quantitative and with molecular barcodes, yielded the TCR beta libraries. MiXCR, applied by TCRdb to the 5' RACE reads, yields one record per CDR3 protein. The sample lists some 340,000 distinct CDR3 sequences, approximately 14% occurring once. Sequenced material: blood, either unsorted or a sorted T cell fraction (not recorded which). The TCR originated in a male donor with ankylosing spondylitis or in good health (not recorded which). The chain uses TRBV5-1 and TRBJ2-3; no clear D gene. CDR3: CASSPGTDTQYF. DNA of the CDR3: TGTGCCAGCAGTCCAGGCACAGATACGCAGTATTTT.